This T cell receptor beta chain stems from a study of T cell responses to AZD1222 COVID-19 vaccine. Study results and limitations: Increased Spike-specific TCR breadth and depth were observed after two AZD1222 doses. Females outnumbered males among donors, who were mostly white British; clonal diversity was possibly underestimated. Close to half of all spike-specific TCRs reportedly target regions of the variants that are unmutated.

This clone was detected only a few times. The antigen is not known. Other DNA sequences in this specimen translate into the identical CDR3. Using immunoSEQ multiplex PCR, the repertoire was profiled, and TCRdb retains in-frame clones only, with some absent. The sample lists some 110,000 clones, about 82% occurring once. This TCR was sampled from an adult who received the AZD1222 COVID-19 vaccine. The input for sequencing was peripheral blood, taken 28 days after the second AZD1222 dose.

DNA of the CDR3: TGCGCCAGCAGCTTGAGTCTCTCTGGGGCCAACGTCCTGACTTTC. Translating gives CASSLSLSGANVLTF. J is TRBJ2-6 and V is TRBV5-1, with D uncertain. The CDR3 loop spans 15 amino acids. Germline V CDR1 and CDR2: SGHRS, YFSETQ. Trimming stripped 1 base from V and 0 bases from J, with 5 bases between.